This T cell receptor (beta chain) was sequenced in a study of blood T cell repertoires in COVID-19. Study-level information: Specimens from acute and convalescent COVID-19 originated in the United States, Italy and Spain. T cells, B-cell-depleted T cells, or PBMCs provided the cDNA or gDNA that served as material.

CDR1 MNHNS and CDR2 SASEGT come from the germline V gene. This CDR3 region has 15 residues. Trimming at V came to 2 bases and at J to 5 bases, leaving 8 bases not matched to a gene. Original methodology: Nucleated cell number was recorded as an estimate derived from reference gene primer amplification. Data came from immunoSEQ multiplex PCR; TCRdb stores just in-frame clones and leaves some out. V and J calls and clone size are as listed in that table; D and trimming were resolved from the DNA. Seen here are roughly 200,000 clones, 85% to 90% observed once, and the top ten hold approximately 6.2%. The material sequenced was peripheral blood. V usage is TRBV6-1 and J usage is TRBJ2-5; 7 bases are shared with TRBD1. This receptor was taken from a man in his sixties who had recovered from COVID-19. The CDR3 reads CASSEQTGNWETQYF. The CDR3 DNA is TGTGCCAGCAGTGAACAGACAGGGAATTGGGAGACCCAGTACTTC.